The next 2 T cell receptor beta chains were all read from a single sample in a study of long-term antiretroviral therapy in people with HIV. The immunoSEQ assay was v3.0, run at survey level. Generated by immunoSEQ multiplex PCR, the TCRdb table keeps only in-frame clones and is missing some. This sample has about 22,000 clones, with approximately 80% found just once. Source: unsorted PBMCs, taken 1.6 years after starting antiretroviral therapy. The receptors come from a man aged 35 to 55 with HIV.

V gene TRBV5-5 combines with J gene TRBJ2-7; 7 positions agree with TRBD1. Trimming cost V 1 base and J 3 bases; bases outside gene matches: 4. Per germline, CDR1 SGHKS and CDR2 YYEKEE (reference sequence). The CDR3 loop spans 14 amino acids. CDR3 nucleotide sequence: TGTGCCAGCAGCTTGTCCAACAGGGGCTACGAGCAGTACTTC. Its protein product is CASSLSNRGYEQYF.

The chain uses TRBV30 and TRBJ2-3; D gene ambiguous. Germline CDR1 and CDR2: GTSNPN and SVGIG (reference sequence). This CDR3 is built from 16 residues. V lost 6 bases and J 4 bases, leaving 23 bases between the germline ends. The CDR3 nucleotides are TGTGCCTGTGAAAGTAAGAACACCGTCGTCCCAGATACGCAGTATTTT. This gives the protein CACESKNTVVPDTQYF.